A selection of T cell receptor beta chains follows, all from one sample in a study of cytomegalovirus exposure and HLA in healthy donors. Sequencing was performed with immunoSEQ multiplex PCR; in TCRdb, only in-frame clones are kept and a portion is missing. The data contain roughly 280,000 clones, 70% to 90% of them singletons. Input material: PBMCs. The receptors shown here come from a woman under 30 in good health and CMV-seronegative. Both conserved end residues are part of each CDR3. The D gene is left open where the match is weak. Rows give clone size only sometimes, using once, few, many, or a class for an expanded clone.

D gene,clone size,J gene,V gene,CDR3 protein,CDR3 DNA
.,.,TRBJ1-2,TRBV4-1,CASSQERDKYGYTF,TGCGCCAGCAGCCAAGAAAGGGACAAGTATGGCTACACCTTC
.,.,TRBJ1-5,TRBV28,CASSWSRGGNQPQHF,TGTGCCAGCAGTTGGTCCAGGGGCGGAAATCAGCCCCAGCATTTT
.,few,TRBJ2-1,TRBV4-1,CASSSQGVGSYNEQFF,TGCGCCAGCAGCTCGCAAGGGGTGGGGTCCTACAATGAGCAGTTCTTC
TRBD2,once,TRBJ2-1,TRBV7-9,CASSLARRGGGEDEQFF,TGTGCCAGCAGCTTAGCGCGCCGCGGGGGAGGGGAGGATGAGCAGTTCTTC
.,once,TRBJ1-2,TRBV6-5,CASSSWDQGGYGYTF,TGTGCCAGCAGTAGTTGGGACCAGGGAGGGTATGGCTACACCTTC
.,.,TRBJ1-2,TRBV11-2,CASSLGQEAGYTF,TGTGCCAGCAGCTTAGGTCAGGAGGCTGGCTACACCTTC
.,.,TRBJ1-2,TRBV5-3,CARSSRLLYGYTF,TGTGCCAGAAGCTCCCGACTGCTCTATGGCTACACCTTC
TRBD1,.,TRBJ2-5,TRBV7-9,CASSLGQGGTQYF,TGTGCCAGCAGCTTAGGACAGGGTGGGACCCAGTACTTC
TRBD1,once,TRBJ1-2,TRBV4-3,CASSQDLGTGYGYTF,TGCGCCAGCAGCCAAGATTTAGGGACAGGGTATGGCTACACCTTC
TRBD1,.,TRBJ2-7,TRBV27,CASSWDRGVSRAHF,TGTGCCAGCAGTTGGGACAGGGGCGTTTCTCGGGCACACTTC
.,.,TRBJ1-2,TRBV13,CASSLEQAGLNYGYTF,TGTGCCAGCAGCTTAGAGCAGGCAGGGCTTAACTATGGCTACACCTTC
TRBD1,.,TRBJ2-2,TRBV5-1,CASSLTGAVDTGELFF,TGCGCCAGCAGCTTGACAGGGGCGGTGGACACCGGGGAGCTGTTTTTT
.,.,TRBJ1-2,TRBV13,CASSLGRVDYGYTF,TGTGCCAGCAGCTTAGGCAGGGTGGACTATGGCTACACCTTC
TRBD1,once,TRBJ2-1,TRBV29-1,CSVDGTGGYNEQFF,TGCAGCGTGGACGGGACAGGGGGCTACAATGAGCAGTTCTTC
TRBD1,few,TRBJ1-1,TRBV19,CATTGTALTEAFF,TGTGCCACCACGGGGACAGCTTTAACTGAAGCTTTCTTT
TRBD1,few,TRBJ1-2,TRBV30,CAWSRDSLYGYTF,TGTGCCTGGAGCCGGGACAGCCTCTATGGCTACACCTTC
.,once,TRBJ1-5,TRBV27,CASSLKTGDSNQPQHF,TGTGCCAGCAGTTTAAAGACAGGCGATAGCAATCAGCCCCAGCATTTT
TRBD2,.,TRBJ2-2,TRBV19,CASSMPGLAGGTGELFF,TGTGCCAGCAGTATGCCCGGACTAGCGGGAGGAACCGGGGAGCTGTTTTTT
.,.,TRBJ1-1,TRBV30,CAWSVIQMNTEAFF,TGTGCCTGGAGTGTAATACAGATGAACACTGAAGCTTTCTTT
.,.,TRBJ1-2,TRBV11-3,CASSSRGNYGYTF,TGTGCCAGCAGCTCCAGGGGCAACTATGGCTACACCTTC
.,.,TRBJ1-1,TRBV6-5,CASSYDRGKAFF,TGTGCCAGCAGTTACGACCGGGGGAAAGCTTTCTTT
.,.,TRBJ1-1,TRBV6-5,CASSYSDYREDTEAFF,TGTGCCAGCAGTTACTCTGATTACAGGGAAGACACTGAAGCTTTCTTT
TRBD1,.,TRBJ1-3,TRBV6-5,CASSSGQGSGNTIYF,TGTGCCAGCAGTTCAGGACAGGGTTCTGGAAACACCATATATTTT
TRBD2,.,TRBJ2-7,TRBV29-1,CSVAFGGGYEQYF,TGCAGCGTTGCATTCGGGGGGGGCTACGAGCAGTACTTC
TRBD2,.,TRBJ2-3,TRBV19,CASSPGRGYTDTQYF,TGTGCCAGTAGTCCGGGGCGGGGGTACACAGATACGCAGTATTTT
TRBD2,.,TRBJ2-2,TRBV30,CAWSRILAVGELFF,TGTGCCTGGAGTAGAATCCTAGCGGTAGGGGAGCTGTTTTTT
TRBD1,.,TRBJ1-2,TRBV5-1,CASSLEGALNYGYTF,TGCGCCAGCAGCTTGGAGGGGGCCTTGAACTATGGCTACACCTTC
.,.,TRBJ1-2,TRBV11-3,CASSLRSTEGYTF,TGTGCCAGCAGCTTAAGATCCACCGAGGGCTACACCTTC
.,.,TRBJ2-5,TRBV6-1,CASSEGRGETQYF,TGTGCCAGCAGTGAGGGGCGAGGAGAGACCCAGTACTTC
TRBD1,.,TRBJ2-7,TRBV7-9,CASSKGQIRRTGRSYEQYF,TGTGCCAGCAGCAAGGGACAGATTCGAAGGACAGGGCGATCCTACGAGCAGTACTTC
.,.,TRBJ1-3,TRBV29-1,CSVVIARSGNTIYF,TGCAGCGTTGTCATAGCGCGCTCTGGAAACACCATATATTTT
.,.,TRBJ2-7,TRBV7-9,CASSLFRRGGEQYF,TGTGCCAGCAGCTTATTTAGGAGGGGAGGCGAGCAGTACTTC
TRBD1,.,TRBJ1-2,TRBV30,CACLRTGYGYTF,TGTGCCTGCCTGAGGACAGGCTATGGCTACACCTTC
.,.,TRBJ1-2,TRBV4-1,CASSQEGVYGYTF,TGCGCCAGCAGCCAAGAAGGGGTCTATGGCTACACCTTC
.,once,TRBJ2-7,TRBV6-1,CASRGQIYEQYF,TGTGCCAGCAGGGGCCAGATCTACGAGCAGTACTTC
TRBD2,.,TRBJ2-1,TRBV11-2,CASSSGLAGYNEQFF,TGTGCCAGCAGCTCGGGACTAGCAGGCTACAATGAGCAGTTCTTC
TRBD2,once,TRBJ2-1,TRBV30,CAWSLLAGGPYNEQFF,TGTGCCTGGAGTTTACTAGCGGGGGGCCCCTACAATGAGCAGTTCTTC